The rows below give T cell receptor beta chains drawn from one sample of a study of early T cells in non-severe SARS-CoV-2 infection. TCRdb re-derived calls from the 5' RACE reads in MiXCR, one entry per CDR3 protein. The sample lists tens of thousands of distinct CDR3 sequences, 10% to 15% seen once, with approximately 15% in the top ten. The specimen sequenced was whole blood. These receptors were taken from an adult who was a healthcare worker with PCR-confirmed SARS-CoV-2 infection or an uninfected control (not recorded which). The CDR3 runs from the conserved cysteine through the conserved F or W. D genes are given only for firm matches. The size field is filled for only some rows; it gives once, few, many or a size class.

j_call	clone_size	v_call	d_call	cdr3_nt	cdr3_aa
TRBJ1-3	many	TRBV7-9	.	TGTGCCAGCAGCCCTCAGAGCAGCGACACCATATATTTT	CASSPQSSDTIYF
TRBJ1-6	few	TRBV6-6	TRBD1	TGTGCCAGCAGAGCCGGGACAGGGATTAATTCACCCCTCCACTTT	CASRAGTGINSPLHF
TRBJ1-1	.	TRBV3-1	TRBD1	TGTGCCAGCAGCCATTCAGGGGGGGGAGTTTTCTTT	CASSHSGGGVFF
TRBJ2-7	many	TRBV3-1	TRBD2	TGTGCCAGCAGCCAAGCGGGGGGGTCCTACGAGCAGTACTTC	CASSQAGGSYEQYF
TRBJ2-3	.	TRBV19	.	TGTGCCAGTAGTAGTCAGTTCTCTAGCACAGATACGCAGTATTTT	CASSSQFSSTDTQYF
TRBJ1-2	.	TRBV6-5	TRBD1	TGTGCCAGCTACCGATCCGGGACAGGGAATGGCTACACCTTC	CASYRSGTGNGYTF
TRBJ2-1	many	TRBV25-1	.	TGTGCCAGCAGTGAACCTGGCACGTACAATGAGCAGTTCTTC	CASSEPGTYNEQFF
TRBJ2-3	few	TRBV11-2	.	TGTGCCAGCAGCTTATATCGGGCTTTAGATACGCAGTATTTT	CASSLYRALDTQYF
TRBJ1-2	many	TRBV20-1	.	TGCAGTGCTAGAGTAGGCCGAGAGAATGGCTACACCTTC	CSARVGRENGYTF
TRBJ2-2	.	TRBV6-2/TRBV6-3	.	TGTGCCAGCAGTTATACGAGCAGGGACGGGGAGCTGTTTTTT	CASSYTSRDGELFF
TRBJ1-2	.	TRBV6-2/TRBV6-3	.	TGTGCCAGCAGTGACCCTCCGCCAGGCCCATTTGGCTACACCTTC	CASSDPPPGPFGYTF
TRBJ2-1	many	TRBV4-3	.	TGCGCCAGCAGCCAAGATTGGGGGAGTTCCCCGTACAATGAGCAGTTCTTC	CASSQDWGSSPYNEQFF
TRBJ2-2	few	TRBV9	TRBD2	TGTGCCAGCAGAGGAAGGACTAGCGCCGGGGAGCTGTTTTTT	CASRGRTSAGELFF
TRBJ2-5	.	TRBV28	.	TGTGCCAGCAGGGCAGGGCTCTGGAAGACCCAGTACTTC	CASRAGLWKTQYF
TRBJ2-1	few	TRBV7-2	TRBD2	TGTGCCAGCAGTCCACAATCGGGGCTAGCGGACAATGAGCAGTTCTTC	CASSPQSGLADNEQFF
TRBJ2-1	many	TRBV4-3	TRBD2	TGCGCCAGCAGCCAAGATCTAGCGGAGGCCTACAATGAGCAGTTCTTC	CASSQDLAEAYNEQFF
TRBJ2-2	many	TRBV10-3	.	TGTGCCATCGGAACCAACAGGGATATCGGGGAGCTGTTTTTT	CAIGTNRDIGELFF
TRBJ2-1	few	TRBV15	TRBD2	TGTGCCACCAGCGAGAGAGGAGGGACTAGCGGGTCGAAGAATGAGCAGTTCTTC	CATSERGGTSGSKNEQFF
TRBJ2-3	once	TRBV12-3/TRBV12-4	.	TGTGCCAGCAGCTCCGATCCGAGGGATACGCAGTATTTT	CASSSDPRDTQYF
TRBJ2-1	.	TRBV7-8	.	TGTGCCAGCAGCTTAGTGTCTGGCAGGAATGAGCAGTTCTTC	CASSLVSGRNEQFF